This T cell receptor (beta chain) was captured in a study of T cell responses to AZD1222 COVID-19 vaccine. Study conclusions and caveats: Clonal diversity was possibly underestimated, and the donors were mostly white British, with more females. Repertoires were obtained solely post-peak T cell response.

Sequencing was performed with immunoSEQ multiplex PCR; in TCRdb, only in-frame clones are kept and a portion is missing. The sample records 140,000 to 150,000 clones, 80% to 90% being singletons. About this clone: The antigen is not known.

The clonotype comes from an adult in good health. The specimen was peripheral blood, collected on day 0 of AZD1222 vaccination.

For the CDR3, the DNA is TGTGCCAGCAGCTTGGTCGCGGGAGGCAAAAACATTCAGTACTTC. Translating gives CASSLVAGGKNIQYF. This chain joins TRBV5-4 and TRBJ2-4; 8 nucleotides line up with TRBD2. V shed 0 bases and J 3 bases; nucleotides not matched to a gene: 2. CDR3 length equals 15 residues. Germline CDR1 is SGHNT and CDR2 is YYREEE (reference sequence).